The sequence of this T cell receptor beta chain was determined in a study of blood T cell repertoires in COVID-19. The CDR3 length is 14 residues. Germline V lookup: CDR1 KGHSH, CDR2 LQKENI. V lost 1 base to trimming and J lost 5 bases; unmatched junction nucleotides: 1. How the authors handled the data: Using reference gene primer amplification, nucleated cell counts were estimated. Measured with immunoSEQ multiplex PCR; TCRdb has only the in-frame clones, and not every one. V, J and clone size reflect that table, while D and trimming were determined from the DNA. Here the sample spans 350,000 to 500,000 clones, roughly 84% being singletons. Study members were between about 18 and 100 years old and lived in 20 to 25 US regions. Which cohort a participant joined came from the clinical history participants gave. Shortly before study entry, within 2 weeks, exposed participants had met a COVID-19 case.

This sequence was found in a woman between 18 and 30 years old who had been exposed to COVID-19. The J gene is TRBJ2-3, the V gene TRBV18; TRBD2 matches 9 bases. Sequences were obtained from PBMCs or T cells enriched from blood (not recorded which). The CDR3 DNA sequence: TGTGCCAGCTCACCACAGCGGGGGGAAGATACGCAGTATTTT. Translating it yields CASSPQRGEDTQYF.